This T cell receptor beta chain emerged from a study of shared clonotypes between healthy human individuals. Study-wide context: Samples came from a couple of female and a few male donors aged 18 to 49.

Using immunoSEQ multiplex PCR, the repertoire was profiled, and TCRdb retains in-frame clones only, with some absent. The sample includes roughly 2.5 million clones, just over 90% of them seen just once. Whole-study findings and limits: Non-shared clonotypes had lower generation probabilities than clonotypes shared by all four sorted-subset donors.

All of the donors resided in Nashville, Tennessee, and each was a Caucasian adult. CD4+ cell separation produced CD45RA+ naive and CD45RA-negative memory subsets. The CDR3 spans 12 residues. The V end was cut by 0 bases, the J end by 4 bases, with 4 bases between. Germline V gene sequence: CDR1 SGHRS, CDR2 YFSETQ. The count of this clone is one. Its antigen is not identified. The V call is TRBV5-1, the J call TRBJ1-1; D unclear. Sequenced sample: naive CD4+ T cells sorted from blood. Subset in this sample: CD45RA+ positively selected. The source is a man aged 18 to 29 in good health. The DNA for the CDR3 is TGCGCCAGCAGCTTGGAACCCACTGAAGCTTTCTTT. Translating it yields CASSLEPTEAFF.